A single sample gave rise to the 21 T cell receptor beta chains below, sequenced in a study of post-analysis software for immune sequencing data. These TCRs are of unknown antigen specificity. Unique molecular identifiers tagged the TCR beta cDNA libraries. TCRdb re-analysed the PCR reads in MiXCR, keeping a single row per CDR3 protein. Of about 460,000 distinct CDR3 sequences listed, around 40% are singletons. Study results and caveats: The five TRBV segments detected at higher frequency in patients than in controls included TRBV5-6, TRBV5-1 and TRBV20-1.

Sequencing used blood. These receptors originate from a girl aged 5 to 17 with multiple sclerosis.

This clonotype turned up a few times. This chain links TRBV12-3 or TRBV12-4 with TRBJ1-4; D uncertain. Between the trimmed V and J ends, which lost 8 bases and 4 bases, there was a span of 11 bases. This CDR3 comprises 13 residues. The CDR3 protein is CASRRAFNEKLFF. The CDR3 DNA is TGTGCCAGCCGCCGGGCCTTTAATGAAAAACTGTTTTTT.

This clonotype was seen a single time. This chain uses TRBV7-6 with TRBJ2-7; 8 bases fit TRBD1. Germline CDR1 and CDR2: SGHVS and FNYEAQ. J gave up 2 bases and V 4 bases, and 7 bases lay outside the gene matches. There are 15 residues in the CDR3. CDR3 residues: CASSSEDRGTYEQYF. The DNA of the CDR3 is TGTGCCAGCAGCTCGGAAGACAGGGGTACCTACGAGCAGTACTTC. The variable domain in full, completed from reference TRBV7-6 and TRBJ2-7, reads GAGVSQSPRYKVTKRGQDVALRCDPISGHVSLYWYRQALGQGPEFLTYFNYEAQQDKSGLPNDRFSAERPEGSISTLTIQRTEQRDSAMYRCASSSEDRGTYEQYFGPGTRLTVT.

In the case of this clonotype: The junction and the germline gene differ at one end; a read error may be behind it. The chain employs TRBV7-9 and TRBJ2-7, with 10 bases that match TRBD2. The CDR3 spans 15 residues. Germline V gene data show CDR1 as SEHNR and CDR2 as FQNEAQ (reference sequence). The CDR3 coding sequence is TGTGCCGGCAGCTTAGCTAGCGGGAGTGGTTACGAGCAGTACTTC. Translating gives CAGSLASGSGYEQYF.

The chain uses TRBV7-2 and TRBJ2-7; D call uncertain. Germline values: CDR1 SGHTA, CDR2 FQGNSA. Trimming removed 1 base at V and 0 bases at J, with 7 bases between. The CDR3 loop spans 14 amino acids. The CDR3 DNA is TGTGCCAGCAGCTTAGATCTGGCCTCCTACGAGCAGTACTTC. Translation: CASSLDLASYEQYF.

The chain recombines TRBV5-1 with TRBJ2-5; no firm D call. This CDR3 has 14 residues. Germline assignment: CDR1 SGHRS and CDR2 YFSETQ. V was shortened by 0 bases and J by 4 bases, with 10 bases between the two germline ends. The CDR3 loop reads CASSLELRGETQYF. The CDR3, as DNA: TGCGCCAGCAGCTTGGAACTCCGTGGAGAGACCCAGTACTTC.

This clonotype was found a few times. The CDR3 loop reads CATSAGLLSEQYF. In nucleotides, the CDR3 is TGTGCCACCAGTGCGGGACTATTAAGCGAGCAGTACTTC. J is TRBJ2-7 and V is TRBV24-1; 7 bases fit TRBD2. Per germline, CDR1 KGHDR and CDR2 SFDVKD. The length of the CDR3 is 13 residues. With V trimmed by 5 bases and J by 6 bases, 6 bases remained unmatched.

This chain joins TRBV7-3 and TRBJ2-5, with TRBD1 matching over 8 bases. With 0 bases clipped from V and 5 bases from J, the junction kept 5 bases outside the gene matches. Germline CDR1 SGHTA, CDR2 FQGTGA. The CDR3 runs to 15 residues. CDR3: CASSLTGQGAETQYF. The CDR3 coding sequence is TGTGCCAGCAGCTTAACCGGACAGGGCGCCGAGACCCAGTACTTC.

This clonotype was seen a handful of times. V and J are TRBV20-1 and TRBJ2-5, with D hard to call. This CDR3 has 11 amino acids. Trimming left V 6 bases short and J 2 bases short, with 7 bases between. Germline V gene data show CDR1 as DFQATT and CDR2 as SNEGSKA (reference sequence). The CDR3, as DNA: TGCAGTGCGCGGCCTCAAGAGACCCAGTACTTC. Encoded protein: CSARPQETQYF.

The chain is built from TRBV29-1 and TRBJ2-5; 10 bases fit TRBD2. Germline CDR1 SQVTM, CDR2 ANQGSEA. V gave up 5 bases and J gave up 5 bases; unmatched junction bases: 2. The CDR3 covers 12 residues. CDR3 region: CSVRTSGETQYF. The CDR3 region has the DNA TGCAGCGTTAGGACTAGCGGTGAGACCCAGTACTTC.

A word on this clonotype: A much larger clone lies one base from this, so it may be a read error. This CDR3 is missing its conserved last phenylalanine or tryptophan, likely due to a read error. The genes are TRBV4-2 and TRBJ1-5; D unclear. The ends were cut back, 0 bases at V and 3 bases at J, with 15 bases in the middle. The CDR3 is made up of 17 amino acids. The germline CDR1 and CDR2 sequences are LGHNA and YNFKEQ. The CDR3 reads CASSQDQAETFNQPQHV. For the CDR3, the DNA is TGTGCCAGCAGCCAAGATCAGGCGGAGACCTTCAATCAGCCCCAGCATGTT.

The CDR3 protein is CASSQGTGRNNEQFF. Here the CDR3 DNA reads TGTGCCAGCAGCCAAGGGACAGGGAGGAACAATGAGCAGTTCTTC. The chain carries TRBV4-2 and TRBJ2-1; TRBD1 agrees at 8 bases. CDR3 size: 15 residues. The germline V gene encodes CDR1 LGHNA and CDR2 YNFKEQ. Trimming removed 1 base from V and 5 bases from J; junction bases left unmatched: 4.

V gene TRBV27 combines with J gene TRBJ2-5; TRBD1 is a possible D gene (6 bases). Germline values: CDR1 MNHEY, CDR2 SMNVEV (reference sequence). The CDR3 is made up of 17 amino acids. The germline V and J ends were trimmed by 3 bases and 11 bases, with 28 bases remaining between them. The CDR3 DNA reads TGTGCCAGCAGTTTGGACAGAATCATCGGTCTGTGCGATGAGCAGTACTTC. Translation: CASSLDRIIGLCDEQYF.

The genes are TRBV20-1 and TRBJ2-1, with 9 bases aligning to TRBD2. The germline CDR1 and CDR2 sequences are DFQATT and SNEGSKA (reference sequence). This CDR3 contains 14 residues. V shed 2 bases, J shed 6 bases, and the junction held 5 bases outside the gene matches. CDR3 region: CSARRLAGCNEQFF. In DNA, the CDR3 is TGCAGTGCTAGAAGGCTAGCGGGATGCAATGAGCAGTTCTTC.

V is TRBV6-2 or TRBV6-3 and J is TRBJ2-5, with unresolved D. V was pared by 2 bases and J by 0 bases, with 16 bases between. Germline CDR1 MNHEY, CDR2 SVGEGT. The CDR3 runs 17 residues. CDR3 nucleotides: TGTGCCAGCAGTTACCCGACGCGGTCCAGTTACCAAGAGACCCAGTACTTC. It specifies CASSYPTRSSYQETQYF.

As DNA, the CDR3 is TGTGCCAGCAGGTCATCGGTCGGGAGGTCGAACACCGGGGAGCTGTTTTTT. Its protein product is CASRSSVGRSNTGELFF. This chain links TRBV6-1 with TRBJ2-2, with 7 bases fitting TRBD2. The CDR3 totals 17 residues. Germline assignment: CDR1 MNHNS and CDR2 SASEGT. Unmatched junction bases numbered 10, after V lost 6 bases and J lost 0 bases.

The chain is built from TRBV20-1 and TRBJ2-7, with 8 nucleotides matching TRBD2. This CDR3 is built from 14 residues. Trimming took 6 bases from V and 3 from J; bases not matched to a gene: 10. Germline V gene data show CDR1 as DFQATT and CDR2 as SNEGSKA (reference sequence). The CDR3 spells CSASSVAGIYEQYF. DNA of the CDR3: TGCAGTGCCAGCTCAGTAGCGGGGATCTACGAGCAGTACTTC.

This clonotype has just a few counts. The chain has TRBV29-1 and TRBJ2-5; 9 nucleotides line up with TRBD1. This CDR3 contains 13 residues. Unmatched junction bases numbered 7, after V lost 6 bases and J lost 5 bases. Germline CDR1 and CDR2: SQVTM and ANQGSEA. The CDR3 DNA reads TGCAGCGTCAACAGGGGGCGCGTGGAGACCCAGTACTTC. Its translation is CSVNRGRVETQYF. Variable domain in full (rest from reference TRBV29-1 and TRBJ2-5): SAVISQKPSRDICQRGTSLTIQCQVDSQVTMMFWYRQQPGQSLTLIATANQGSEATYESGFVIDKFPISRPNLTFSTLTVSNMSPEDSSIYLCSVNRGRVETQYFGPGTRLLVL.

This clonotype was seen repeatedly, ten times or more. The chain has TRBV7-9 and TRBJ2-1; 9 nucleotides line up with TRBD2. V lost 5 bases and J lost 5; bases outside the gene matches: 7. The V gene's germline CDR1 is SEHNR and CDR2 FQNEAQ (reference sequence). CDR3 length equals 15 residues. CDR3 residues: CASSPRLAENNEQFF. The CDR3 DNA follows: TGTGCCAGCAGCCCAAGACTAGCGGAAAACAATGAGCAGTTCTTC.

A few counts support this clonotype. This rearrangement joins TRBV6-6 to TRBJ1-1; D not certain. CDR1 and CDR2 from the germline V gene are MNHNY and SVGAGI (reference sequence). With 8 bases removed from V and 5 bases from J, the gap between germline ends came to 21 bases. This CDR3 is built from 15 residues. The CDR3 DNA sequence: TGTGCCAGCTATTACGCCCGAGGAGATAGGACTGAAGCTTTCTTT. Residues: CASYYARGDRTEAFF.

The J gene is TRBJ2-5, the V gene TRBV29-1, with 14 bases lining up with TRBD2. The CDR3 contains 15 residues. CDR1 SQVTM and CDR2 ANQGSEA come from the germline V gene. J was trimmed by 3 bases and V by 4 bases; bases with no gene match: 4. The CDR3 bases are TGCAGCGTTGGGCCGGGACTAGCGGGAGAAGAGACCCAGTACTTC. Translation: CSVGPGLAGEETQYF.

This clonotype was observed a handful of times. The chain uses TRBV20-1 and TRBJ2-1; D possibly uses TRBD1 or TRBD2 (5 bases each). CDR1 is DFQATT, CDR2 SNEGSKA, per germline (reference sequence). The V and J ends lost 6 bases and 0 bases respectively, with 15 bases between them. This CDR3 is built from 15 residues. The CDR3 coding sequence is TGCAGTGCCCCCTGGGGGTCCCGCTCCTACAATGAGCAGTTCTTC. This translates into CSAPWGSRSYNEQFF.